This T cell receptor (beta chain) derives from a study of OX40 agonist ivuxolimab in advanced cancers. General study findings and limits: CD8+ T cells averaged more expanded clones than CD4+. Expanded peripheral T cell antigen specificity was not determined.

The V and J ends lost 8 bases and 3 bases, in that order; junction bases with no gene match: 2. The CDR3 spans 12 residues. Germline V lookup: CDR1 SNHLY, CDR2 FYNNEI. Assay: immunoSEQ multiplex PCR; the TCRdb copy retains only in-frame clones and omits some. The data contain 59,000 or so clones, approximately 87% of them singletons. Comments on this clone: Its antigen is currently unknown. Within the sample, other DNA sequences also encode this same CDR3.

The chain combines TRBV2 with TRBJ2-7, with 9 bases fitting TRBD1. This clonotype was obtained from an adult with an advanced solid tumor such as melanoma, head and neck, liver or kidney cancer. Here the sequenced sample was CD4+ or CD8+ T cells sorted from blood, taken in a trial of the OX40 agonist ivuxolimab. The CDR3 sequence is CASSGQGYEQYF. The CDR3 nucleotides read TGTGCCAGCTCGGGACAGGGCTACGAGCAGTACTTC.